This is a list of T cell receptor beta chains from one sample in a study of CD8+CD57+ T cells in acquired aplastic anemia. TCRdb reanalysed the reads using MiXCR and keeps one entry per CDR3 protein. The sample contains 150,000 to 200,000 distinct CDR3 sequences, around 52% of which appear only once. Sequenced: sorted CD4+, CD8+, or CD8+CD57+ T cells (not recorded which) from PBMCs. The source is a human donor with aplastic anemia. CDR3s leave out the opening cysteine and the closing phenylalanine or tryptophan. A clone size is listed for some rows: how often the clone was seen (once, few, many), or a class if it is expanded.

clone size,V gene,CDR3 protein
-,TRBV9,ASSVGAGETDTQY
once,TRBV2,ASGPASFDQPQH
-,TRBV7-8,ASSLGVPTGYSNQPQH
many,TRBV2,ASRPSGSHDTDTQY
many,TRBV5-6,ASSLTRGLYEQY
-,TRBV10-3,AISEGLAGNYEQY
many,TRBV4-1,ASSQGQGLPYEQY
-,TRBV6-5,ASSYGFGTTSYEQF
-,TRBV19,ASSPDRRSGYT
-,TRBV7-9,ASSPWNHEQF
-,TRBV7-6,ASSLPGREQY
few,TRBV19,ASSRGNNSPLH
few,TRBV7-9,ASRLETQY
-,TRBV20-1,SAPGTK
-,TRBV12-3/TRBV12-4,ASSLRASEAF
many,TRBV6-1,ASTSGHRIDTEAF
-,TRBV7-6,ASSFYPSGNEKLF
many,TRBV6-2/TRBV6-3,ASSYGVFNEQY
-,TRBV29-1,SVRVGLHTGELF
-,TRBV5-6,ASSLSQGGNNEQF
many,TRBV4-1,ASSHHGTGDEQF
many,TRBV15,ATSSGFNTEAF
-,TRBV6-1,ASWDRLSYEQY
-,TRBV10-3,AISEGEQETQY
few,TRBV2,ASRPQGAHEQY
-,TRBV11-1,ASSLAAGGTDTQY
few,TRBV7-8,ASGRGRDNEQF
many,TRBV19,ASSIDLARGQVTEAF
-,TRBV15,ATSPRAGANVLT
many,TRBV11-2,ASSHGLAIHEQF
-,TRBV9,ASRGDRGYGYT
-,TRBV6-4,ASSDSTWTGNSYEQY
few,TRBV20-1,SAPGQGPYEQY
-,TRBV29-1,SAKLQGASATDTQY
once,TRBV5-6,ASSLWLLGRDSPLH
few,TRBV7-9,ASSLTGGQPQH
-,TRBV9,ASSGPRNEQF
-,TRBV25-1,ASGGSGSSYEQY
-,TRBV19,ASSIVDRVKQPQH
-,TRBV6-1,ASSVIFSSYNERF
-,TRBV29-1,SGGTGLYTEAF
-,TRBV20-1,STGSAEQY
-,TRBV10-2,ASSEARDEQY
few,TRBV20-1,SATGGTDTQY
-,TRBV10-3,ASSDMDENTEAF
many,TRBV29-1,SVDQRSTDTQY
-,TRBV11-2,ASSPTQLADSYNEQF
many,TRBV7-3,ASSLNGGAYNEQF
few,TRBV19,ASSRTSSNTEAF
-,TRBV10-3,AISGTVANYGYT
-,TRBV24-1,ATSDFGQGPVMETQY
-,TRBV5-1,ASNLDGGGGGYT
-,TRBV19,ATDNRVRNEQF
-,TRBV7-8,ASSHRDRTFYGYT
-,TRBV20-1,SARGTVGGYA
few,TRBV20-1,SAPLAGAKDTQY
many,TRBV7-3,ASSSTPNEAF
many,TRBV11-2,ASSLEGPVAGDLVEETQY